This is a list of T cell receptor beta chains from one sample in a study of beta chain features in type 1 diabetes. Measured with immunoSEQ multiplex PCR; TCRdb has only the in-frame clones, and not every one. Found here are 350,000 or so clones, roughly a fifth of them singletons; the top ten hold 0.044%. Input material: naive CD4+ T cells from blood. The receptor source for this set is a woman aged 18-35 years in good health. CDR3s include the opening cysteine and the closing phenylalanine or tryptophan. Each record gives: J gene, D gene, clone size, V gene, CDR3 DNA, CDR3 protein. D genes are given only for firm matches. Size tells how often a clone was seen (once, few, many) or the class of an expanded clone, and some rows leave it out.

>TRBJ1-2|NA|few|TRBV19
TGTGCCAGTAGTATGCCCGGTACTAACTATGGCTACACCTTC
CASSMPGTNYGYTF
>TRBJ2-5|TRBD2|few|TRBV4-2
TGTGCCAGCAGCCAAGGCTACTCAGCGGGAGGAGAGACCCAGTACTTC
CASSQGYSAGGETQYF
>TRBJ2-2|TRBD1|NA|TRBV9
TGTGCCAGCGCGGGGACAGGGAACACCGGGGAGCTGTTTTTT
CASAGTGNTGELFF
>TRBJ1-2|TRBD1|NA|TRBV25-1
TGTGCCAGCAGTGATCCCGGGACAGAATCTACTAACTATGGCTACACCTTC
CASSDPGTESTNYGYTF
>TRBJ1-2|NA|few|TRBV19
TGTGCCAGTAGTATTTCCCTCTCGGGTCCCTATGGCTACACCTTC
CASSISLSGPYGYTF
>TRBJ1-1|NA|few|TRBV5-1
TGCGCCAGCAGCTTGCAGGGGAACACTGAAGCTTTCTTT
CASSLQGNTEAFF
>TRBJ1-2|NA|few|TRBV27
TGTGCCAGCAGTTTATCCTGGACAGCGTTCGACTACACCTTC
CASSLSWTAFDYTF
>TRBJ2-7|NA|few|TRBV30
TGTGCCTGGAGTCCCGACAGCTACGAGCAGTACTTC
CAWSPDSYEQYF
>TRBJ1-2|TRBD1|few|TRBV18
TGTGCCAGCTCACAGGGACAGGACTATGGCTACACCTTC
CASSQGQDYGYTF
>TRBJ1-1|TRBD1|NA|TRBV14
TGTGCCAGCAGCCCTTACCTTGACAGGGCGAAAGCTTTCTTT
CASSPYLDRAKAFF
>TRBJ2-3|NA|NA|TRBV5-8
TGTGCCAGCAGCCTTGGCCCCCGCAGGCTGGCAGATACGCAGTATTTT
CASSLGPRRLADTQYF
>TRBJ1-1|NA|NA|TRBV6-5
TGTGCCAGCAGTACTCCGCGGGTCACTGAAGCTTTCTTT
CASSTPRVTEAFF
>TRBJ2-3|NA|few|TRBV19
TGTGCCAGTAGAGTTAGCGGTACAGATACGCAGTATTTT
CASRVSGTDTQYF
>TRBJ2-5|TRBD1|NA|TRBV5-1
TGCGCCAGCAGCGTGGGACAGGAACAAGAGACCCAGTACTTC
CASSVGQEQETQYF
>TRBJ2-1|NA|NA|TRBV4-1
TGCGCCAGCAGCCAAGATCCTCGAGCGGGTGAGCAGTTCTTC
CASSQDPRAGEQFF
>TRBJ2-5|NA|few|TRBV7-2
TGTGCCAGCAGCTCGGGGGTCCAAGAGACCCAGTACTTC
CASSSGVQETQYF
>TRBJ2-5|NA|NA|TRBV5-1
TGCGCCAGCAGCTCGGGACAAGTCCAAGAGACCCAGTACTTC
CASSSGQVQETQYF
>TRBJ1-4|NA|few|TRBV30
TGTGCCTGGAGTGTCGCAGGGCTCGTTGAAAAACTGTTTTTT
CAWSVAGLVEKLFF
>TRBJ2-1|TRBD2|few|TRBV5-1
TGCGCCAGCAGCTTTGGGACTACGAGGGCGAGCTCCTACAATGAGCAGTTCTTC
CASSFGTTRASSYNEQFF
>TRBJ1-2|TRBD1|NA|TRBV2
TGTGCCAGCAGTGAAGCCCAGGGGGGCTATGGCTACACCTTC
CASSEAQGGYGYTF
>TRBJ2-3|TRBD2|NA|TRBV4-1
TGCGCCAGCAGCCAAGGCGGGGGAGATACGCAGTATTTT
CASSQGGGDTQYF
>TRBJ1-4|NA|NA|TRBV15
TGTGCCACCAGCCTCCAGGAAGGAAAACTGTTTTTT
CATSLQEGKLFF
>TRBJ1-3|NA|NA|TRBV29-1
TGCAGCGTTTCAGGATTCTCTGGAAACACCATATATTTT
CSVSGFSGNTIYF
>TRBJ1-2|NA|once|TRBV7-9
TGTGCCAGCAGCTTGGGGGGATCCTATGGCTACACCTTC
CASSLGGSYGYTF
>TRBJ2-7|TRBD1|few|TRBV29-1
TGCAGCGTTGAAGCAGGGGGCGCGGACGAGCAGTACTTC
CSVEAGGADEQYF
>TRBJ2-1|TRBD2|NA|TRBV7-9
TGTGCCAGCAGCCCCCCTTTAGCGGGGGGGGACAATGAGCAGTTCTTC
CASSPPLAGGDNEQFF
>TRBJ2-5|TRBD2|NA|TRBV6-6
TGTGCCAGCAGTTACGGACTAGCGGGAGGGGGAGAGACCCAGTACTTC
CASSYGLAGGGETQYF
>TRBJ2-7|TRBD2|NA|TRBV7-6
TGTGCCAGCAGCTCCATTAGCGGGAGTTGGGGCTACGAGCAGTACTTC
CASSSISGSWGYEQYF
>TRBJ2-5|NA|once|TRBV9
TGTGCCAGCAGCGTAAGGCAGGGGTGGCAAGAGACCCAGTACTTC
CASSVRQGWQETQYF
>TRBJ1-5|TRBD1|NA|TRBV6-6
TGTGCCAGCAGTTATAGGGACAGGGCGAATCAGCCCCAGCATTTT
CASSYRDRANQPQHF
>TRBJ2-5|NA|NA|TRBV7-2
TGTGCCAGCAGCTCCCTTCGGGGTTTAGAGACCCAGTACTTC
CASSSLRGLETQYF
>TRBJ2-7|NA|few|TRBV5-1
TGCGCCAGCAGCTTGGGACTTACAAACTACGAGCAGTACTTC
CASSLGLTNYEQYF
>TRBJ1-2|NA|NA|TRBV25-1
TGTGCCAGCAGTGAACCAGGGTCACAGCATGGCTACACCTTC
CASSEPGSQHGYTF
>TRBJ1-6|NA|few|TRBV9
TGTGCCAGCAGTCCGCGGGGTACCAATTCACCCCTCCACTTT
CASSPRGTNSPLHF
>TRBJ2-1|NA|NA|TRBV19
TGTGCCAGTAGTGAGAAATCGGGACACTACAATGAGCAGTTCTTC
CASSEKSGHYNEQFF
>TRBJ2-1|TRBD2|few|TRBV18
TGTGCCAGCTCACCGACTAGCGGCTACAATGAGCAGTTCTTC
CASSPTSGYNEQFF
>TRBJ2-1|TRBD2|few|TRBV9
TGTGCCAGCAGCGTAGAAGCGGGGGCCTTCAATGAGCAGTTCTTC
CASSVEAGAFNEQFF
>TRBJ1-5|NA|NA|TRBV6-5
TGTGCCAGCAGTTACGGGCAGGGGTACAATCAGCCCCAGCATTTT
CASSYGQGYNQPQHF
>TRBJ2-7|NA|NA|TRBV13
TGTGCCAGCAGCTTAATGTGGTTAGAGGAGGACGAGCAGTACTTC
CASSLMWLEEDEQYF
>TRBJ1-2|TRBD1|NA|TRBV6-5
TGTGCCAGCAGTTCGACAGGGGCGGGCTATGGCTACACCTTC
CASSSTGAGYGYTF
>TRBJ2-1|TRBD1|few|TRBV7-9
TGTGCCAGCAGGTTGACCGGCACAGGGGGCAATGAGCAGTTCTTC
CASRLTGTGGNEQFF
>TRBJ2-1|TRBD2|few|TRBV11-2
TGTGCCAGCAGCTTAGTGGGGGGACTAGCGTTGAATGAGCAGTTCTTC
CASSLVGGLALNEQFF
>TRBJ2-5|NA|NA|TRBV30
TGTGCCTGGAGTGTATCTACGGAGACCCAGTACTTC
CAWSVSTETQYF
>TRBJ2-5|TRBD2|NA|TRBV6-6
TGTGCCAGCGGACTAGCGGGAGAGACCCAGTACTTC
CASGLAGETQYF
>TRBJ2-7|TRBD1|NA|TRBV19
TGTGCCAGTAGTCCCGGGACAGAGCCCTACGAGCAGTACTTC
CASSPGTEPYEQYF
>TRBJ1-1|NA|few|TRBV30
TGTGCCTGGATCATAGGGTTCAGGGTGAACACTGAAGCTTTCTTT
CAWIIGFRVNTEAFF
>TRBJ1-2|NA|few|TRBV28
TGTGCCAGCAGTTTGCTAGCTAACTATGGCTACACCTTC
CASSLLANYGYTF
>TRBJ2-1|TRBD2|few|TRBV12-5
TGTGCTAGTGGCAGGGACTACAGCAATGAGCAGTTCTTC
CASGRDYSNEQFF
>TRBJ1-1|TRBD1|few|TRBV10-3
TGTGCCATCAGTGCAAGGACAGGGAAGGGTCTCACTGAAGCTTTCTTT
CAISARTGKGLTEAFF
>TRBJ1-1|NA|few|TRBV5-4
TGTGCCAGCAGCTCAGGACAGATGAACACTGAAGCTTTCTTT
CASSSGQMNTEAFF
>TRBJ1-1|NA|few|TRBV7-6
TGTGCCAGCAGCGTAACCAGGGAAATGAACACTGAAGCTTTCTTT
CASSVTREMNTEAFF
>TRBJ1-5|TRBD1|few|TRBV27
TGTGCCAGCAGTAGACAGGGGGGAGGCAATCAGCCCCAGCATTTT
CASSRQGGGNQPQHF
>TRBJ1-2|TRBD1|NA|TRBV5-4
TGTGCCAGCAGCACCAGACAGGGCTATGGCTACACCTTC
CASSTRQGYGYTF